Listed below are T cell receptor beta chains from one sample, sequenced in a study of blood T cell repertoires in COVID-19. Generated by immunoSEQ multiplex PCR, the TCRdb table keeps only in-frame clones and is missing some. The sample gives 310,000 or so clones, 86% of which show up once; around 1.7% is in the top ten. The sample comprised peripheral blood. The source is a woman aged 45-65 years with acute or convalescent COVID-19. Each CDR3 is given with its conserved first and last residue. The order of the fields is J gene, clone size, D gene, V gene, CDR3 protein, CDR3 DNA. The D gene is left open where the match is weak. Clone size, where shown, is once, few, many, or a class for clones that have expanded.

TRBJ2-3 - TRBD1 TRBV27 CASSPWDRPDTQYF TGTGCCAGCAGTCCATGGGACAGACCGGATACGCAGTATTTT
TRBJ1-1 - TRBD1 TRBV10-3 CAISGTGGVTEAFF TGTGCCATCAGCGGGACAGGGGGGGTCACTGAAGCTTTCTTT
TRBJ2-3 - TRBD2 TRBV2 CASSLSRETDTQYF TGTGCCAGCAGCTTATCGCGGGAGACAGATACGCAGTATTTT
TRBJ2-5 - - TRBV7-9 CASSSPLRQELLQETQYF TGTGCCAGCAGCTCTCCGCTAAGACAGGAACTACTCCAAGAGACCCAGTACTTC
TRBJ2-1 - TRBD2 TRBV7-3 CASSPYGVAGIGEQFF TGTGCCAGCAGCCCATACGGGGTAGCGGGAATTGGGGAGCAGTTCTTC
TRBJ2-7 - TRBD2 TRBV27 CASRKTQGLAGDSYEQYF TGTGCCAGCAGGAAAACTCAGGGACTAGCGGGGGACTCCTACGAGCAGTACTTC
TRBJ2-2 - TRBD1 TRBV15 CATSPGTGATGELFF TGTGCCACCAGCCCCGGGACAGGGGCCACCGGGGAGCTGTTTTTT
TRBJ2-7 - TRBD1 TRBV7-6 CASSLGTGGKYEQYF TGTGCCAGCAGCTTAGGGACAGGGGGCAAGTACGAGCAGTACTTC
TRBJ2-7 - - TRBV5-1 CASSFRGEQYF TGCGCCAGCAGCTTTAGGGGCGAGCAGTACTTC
TRBJ2-3 - - TRBV29-1 CSDWGGRLLPPGDTQYF TGCAGCGATTGGGGAGGTCGGCTCCTCCCGCCGGGAGATACGCAGTATTTT
TRBJ1-2 - - TRBV9 CASSPNMVRGYTF TGTGCCAGCAGCCCAAACATGGTACGCGGCTACACCTTC
TRBJ1-3 - - TRBV18 CASSPMGGSGNTIYF TGTGCCAGCTCACCAATGGGGGGCTCTGGAAACACCATATATTTT
TRBJ1-6 - - TRBV27 CASSLYRSEKPPLHF TGTGCCAGCAGTTTATACCGATCTGAGAAGCCACCCCTCCACTTT
TRBJ1-6 few - TRBV7-9 CASSATASSYNSPLHF TGTGCCAGCAGCGCGACAGCGAGCTCCTATAATTCACCCCTCCACTTT
TRBJ1-2 - TRBD1 TRBV6-5 CASSSPGQNYGYTF TGTGCCAGCAGTAGCCCGGGACAGAACTATGGCTACACCTTC
TRBJ1-4 once TRBD1 TRBV7-8 CASRATGVGGFSEKLFF TGTGCCAGCAGAGCTACAGGGGTAGGAGGATTTAGTGAAAAACTGTTTTTT
TRBJ1-1 once TRBD1 TRBV28 CASSLGQGAPAAFF TGTGCCAGCAGTTTGGGGCAGGGGGCGCCCGCAGCTTTCTTT
TRBJ2-3 - TRBD1 TRBV18 CASSATTGGRADTQYF TGTGCCAGCTCAGCGACGACAGGGGGCAGGGCAGATACGCAGTATTTT
TRBJ1-1 - TRBD1 TRBV2 CASREGQGAMNTEAFF TGTGCCAGCAGGGAGGGACAGGGGGCAATGAACACTGAAGCTTTCTTT
TRBJ2-7 - TRBD1 TRBV24-1 CATSDRTGAAYEQYF TGTGCCACCAGTGACCGGACAGGGGCCGCCTACGAGCAGTACTTC
TRBJ2-5 few TRBD1 TRBV28 CASSSPPGGQGGEETQYF TGTGCCAGCAGTTCCCCCCCTGGGGGACAGGGAGGGGAGGAGACCCAGTACTTC
TRBJ2-7 once TRBD1 TRBV2 CASSEAGTGGSLRGEQYF TGTGCCAGCAGTGAAGCGGGGACAGGGGGATCCCTACGGGGGGAGCAGTACTTC
TRBJ2-3 - TRBD2 TRBV4-1 CASSPSRGSPLTDTQYF TGCGCCAGCAGCCCCTCCCGCGGGAGCCCCCTCACAGATACGCAGTATTTT
TRBJ1-1 few - TRBV7-3 CASSPTGSGEAFF TGTGCCAGCAGTCCCACAGGGTCGGGTGAAGCTTTCTTT
TRBJ1-2 - - TRBV5-1 CASSLVGGHGYTF TGCGCCAGCAGCTTGGTTGGGGGCCACGGCTACACCTTC
TRBJ1-5 - - TRBV6-5 CASGSGNSNQPQHF TGTGCCAGCGGATCGGGGAATAGCAATCAGCCCCAGCATTTT
TRBJ1-4 - - TRBV5-5 CASSSIQGSEKLFF TGTGCCAGCAGCTCGATACAGGGAAGTGAAAAACTGTTTTTT
TRBJ2-3 - - TRBV7-3 CASSLSTDTQYF TGTGCCAGCAGCCTCAGCACAGATACGCAGTATTTT
TRBJ1-2 - TRBD1 TRBV19 CASSPTGVGYGYTF TGTGCCAGTAGCCCGACAGGGGTCGGCTATGGCTACACCTTC
TRBJ1-2 - - TRBV7-2 CASSRSRAAGNYGYTF TGTGCCAGCAGTCGCTCGAGAGCCGCGGGTAACTATGGCTACACCTTC
TRBJ2-7 few - TRBV7-2 CASTPPGSYEQYF TGTGCCAGCACCCCGCCAGGTTCCTACGAGCAGTACTTC
TRBJ2-3 - TRBD1 TRBV18 CASSPNRGTDTQYF TGTGCCAGCTCACCAAACAGGGGTACAGATACGCAGTATTTT
TRBJ1-2 - - TRBV30 CAWSVGRRAGYTF TGTGCCTGGAGTGTGGGGCGCAGGGCTGGCTACACCTTC
TRBJ2-7 - TRBD2 TRBV7-2 CASSSRTGSTSGNFYEQYF TGTGCCAGCAGCTCACGGACAGGGTCGACTAGCGGGAATTTCTACGAGCAGTACTTC
TRBJ1-5 - - TRBV5-1 CASSSDPGQPQHF TGCGCCAGCAGCTCCGACCCAGGTCAGCCCCAGCATTTT
TRBJ1-5 - - TRBV6-6 CASSPTQTGSNQPQHF TGTGCCAGCAGTCCAACCCAGACAGGAAGCAATCAGCCCCAGCATTTT
TRBJ2-5 - - TRBV20-1 CSASRGGRETQYF TGCAGTGCTAGTAGGGGAGGTCGCGAGACCCAGTACTTC
TRBJ2-2 - - TRBV2 CASRRDGGTGELFF TGTGCCAGCAGGCGGGATGGGGGCACCGGGGAGCTGTTTTTT
TRBJ1-4 - TRBD1 TRBV7-8 CASSLVQGGTYNEKLFF TGTGCCAGCAGCTTAGTTCAGGGGGGTACTTATAATGAAAAACTGTTTTTT
TRBJ2-2 - TRBD1 TRBV6-6 CASSYPVGQGPGELFF TGTGCCAGCAGTTACCCGGTCGGACAGGGGCCCGGGGAGCTGTTTTTT
TRBJ2-3 - TRBD2 TRBV6-5 CASSYRSGGSTDTQYF TGTGCCAGCAGTTATCGTAGCGGGGGAAGCACAGATACGCAGTATTTT
TRBJ2-7 - - TRBV18 CASSPRVDYEQYF TGTGCCAGCTCACCCAGGGTAGACTACGAGCAGTACTTC
TRBJ1-1 few - TRBV5-1 CASSLASQGGTEAFF TGCGCCAGCAGCTTGGCCAGCCAGGGAGGGACTGAAGCTTTCTTT
TRBJ1-4 - - TRBV5-1 CASSSGQHNEKLFF TGCGCCAGCAGCTCGGGACAACACAATGAAAAACTGTTTTTT
TRBJ2-5 - TRBD2 TRBV4-1 CASSQDRLGRGETQYF TGCGCCAGCAGCCAAGACCGACTCGGGAGGGGAGAGACCCAGTACTTC
TRBJ2-7 once TRBD2 TRBV9 CASSPLGLAGAGEQYF TGTGCCAGCAGCCCATTAGGTTTAGCGGGAGCGGGGGAGCAGTACTTC
TRBJ2-1 - TRBD2 TRBV7-9 CASSLARTSGDNEQFF TGTGCCAGCAGCTTAGCGCGGACTAGCGGTGACAATGAGCAGTTCTTC
TRBJ2-5 - TRBD1 TRBV27 CASSSGQGQTQYF TGTGCCAGCAGTTCGGGACAGGGGCAGACCCAGTACTTC
TRBJ2-3 - - TRBV27 CASSLSASGTDTQYF TGTGCCAGCAGTTTATCGGCTAGCGGCACAGATACGCAGTATTTT
TRBJ2-1 - TRBD2 TRBV28 CASSLGLLVGEQFF TGTGCCAGCAGTTTGGGACTACTTGTTGGTGAGCAGTTCTTC
TRBJ1-6 - TRBD1 TRBV7-2 CASSLIRAGGSPLHF TGTGCCAGCAGCTTAATAAGGGCAGGGGGTTCACCCCTCCACTTT
TRBJ2-2 - TRBD1 TRBV6-4 CASSASDRGRPGELFF TGTGCCAGCAGTGCCTCGGACAGGGGGCGACCCGGGGAGCTGTTTTTT
TRBJ1-1 few - TRBV7-2 CASSPSDRNTEAFF TGTGCCAGCAGCCCTTCGGACAGGAACACTGAAGCTTTCTTT
TRBJ1-2 few - TRBV7-2 CASSAVFRGQGYTF TGTGCCAGCAGCGCCGTCTTTAGGGGTCAAGGCTACACCTTC
TRBJ2-3 once - TRBV27 CASSLSPDGGQDTQYF TGTGCCAGCAGTTTATCGCCCGACGGAGGCCAGGATACGCAGTATTTT